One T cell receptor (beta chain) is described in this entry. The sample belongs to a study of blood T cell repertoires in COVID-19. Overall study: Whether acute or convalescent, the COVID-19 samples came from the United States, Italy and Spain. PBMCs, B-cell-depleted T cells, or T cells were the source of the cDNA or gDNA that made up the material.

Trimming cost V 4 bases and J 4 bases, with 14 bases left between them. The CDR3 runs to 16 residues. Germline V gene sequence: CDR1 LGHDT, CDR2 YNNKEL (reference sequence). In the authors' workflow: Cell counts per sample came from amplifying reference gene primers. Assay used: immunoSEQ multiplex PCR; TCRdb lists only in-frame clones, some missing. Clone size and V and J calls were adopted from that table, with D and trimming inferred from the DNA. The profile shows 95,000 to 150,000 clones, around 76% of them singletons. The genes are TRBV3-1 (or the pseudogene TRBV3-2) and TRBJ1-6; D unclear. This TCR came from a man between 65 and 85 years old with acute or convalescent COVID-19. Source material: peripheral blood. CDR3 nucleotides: TGTGCCAGCAGCCGAACCCACACCAAATATAATTCACCCCTCCACTTT. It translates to CASSRTHTKYNSPLHF.